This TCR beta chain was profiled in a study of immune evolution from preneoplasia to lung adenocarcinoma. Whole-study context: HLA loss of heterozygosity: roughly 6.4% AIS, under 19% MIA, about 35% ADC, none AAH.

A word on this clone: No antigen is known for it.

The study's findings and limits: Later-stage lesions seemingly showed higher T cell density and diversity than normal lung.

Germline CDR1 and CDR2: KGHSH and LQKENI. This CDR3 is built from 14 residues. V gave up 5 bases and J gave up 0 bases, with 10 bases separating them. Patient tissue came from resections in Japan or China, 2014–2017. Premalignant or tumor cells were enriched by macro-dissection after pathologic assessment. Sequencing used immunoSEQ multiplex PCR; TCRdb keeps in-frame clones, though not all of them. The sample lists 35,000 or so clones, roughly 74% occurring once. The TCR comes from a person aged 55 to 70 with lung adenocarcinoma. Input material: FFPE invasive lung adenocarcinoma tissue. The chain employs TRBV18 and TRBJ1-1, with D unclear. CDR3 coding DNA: TGTGCCAGCTCAACTTACGTGGTGAACACTGAAGCTTTCTTT. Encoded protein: CASSTYVVNTEAFF.